This T cell receptor (beta chain) was identified during a study of metastatic and nonmetastatic thyroid tumors. Study-level information: For malignant and benign thyroid patients, tumor or nodule tissue and blood were the sources whose repertoires were compared. Study-level results: It was reportedly found that TCR beta diversity was significantly higher in malignant thyroid tumors than in benign nodules, a difference seen in both blood and tumor samples.

Ahead of thyroid surgery, no patient had received treatment of any kind. Under the authors' procedure: For papillary thyroid cancer, a distant-metastasis classifier was constructed from CDR3 differences observed across clinicopathological groups. TCRdb re-called the PCR reads via MiXCR. The V and J calls reflect TCRdb's pipeline rather than the authors' work. The repertoire holds some 15,000 clones, with roughly a fifth as singletons. The CDR3 is made up of 13 amino acids. Trimming shortened V by 6 bases and J by 7 bases, and 15 bases separated the two germline ends. Ten or more counts support this clone. Its cognate antigen is unknown.

Source material: adjacent normal tissue. The sequence was collected from a female donor with papillary thyroid cancer or a benign thyroid nodule (not recorded which). Some clones in this sample may be carry-over from other donors' samples. The rearrangement links TRBV12-3 or TRBV12-4 to TRBJ1-2; TRBD1 might be the D (5 bases). This CDR3 reads CASRYGGPSGYTF. The CDR3 DNA reads TGTGCCAGCAGATACGGGGGTCCGTCTGGCTACACCTTC.